The clone carrying this TCR beta chain was counted ten times or more. The antigen is undetermined. Researchers tagged individual cDNA molecules with unique molecular identifiers. Each CDR3 protein gets one entry after TCRdb re-called the 5' RACE reads with MiXCR. The sample shows 35,000 to 45,000 distinct CDR3 sequences, 5% to 6.5% of them seen only once. The length of the CDR3 is 15 residues. The J segment lost 10 bases and the V segment lost 3 bases, leaving 10 bases of the junction unmatched. Looked up from germline, CDR1 is SGHDT and CDR2 is YYEEEE. This sample was included in a study of early T cells in non-severe SARS-CoV-2 infection. In the study overall: Chains from this unsorted whole-blood bulk RNA could not be paired. General study findings and limits: Private and CD4 specificities were missed by VDJdb matching, which favored anti-spike CD8 responses.

This clonotype was sampled from an adult who was a healthcare worker with PCR-confirmed SARS-CoV-2 infection or an uninfected control (not recorded which). This chain links TRBV5-6 with TRBJ1-6; TRBD1 aligns across 7 bases. Sequencing was done on a sample of whole blood. The CDR3 DNA is TGTGCCAGCAGCTCCCCAGGGGGGCGCCTCTCACCCCTCCACTTT. This sequence encodes CASSSPGGRLSPLHF.